This T cell receptor (beta chain) was found in a study of blood T cell repertoires in COVID-19. Study as a whole: The origin of the acute and convalescent COVID-19 samples was the United States, Italy and Spain.

V was clipped by 5 bases and J by 2 bases, with 14 bases between them. The CDR3 spans 15 residues. The germline V gene has CDR1 MNHEY and CDR2 SMNVEV (reference sequence). This clone was seen ten or more times. The table came from immunoSEQ multiplex PCR; TCRdb's copy has only in-frame clones and leaves some out. The table has approximately 77,000 clones, approximately 76% seen once. The sequenced sample was peripheral blood. The chain couples TRBV27 to TRBJ2-3; D ambiguous. This clonotype was obtained from a man between 70 and 80 years old with active or convalescent COVID-19. This CDR3 is CASSPTTTVTDTQYF. The CDR3 DNA sequence: TGTGCCAGCAGTCCTACCACCACCGTCACAGATACGCAGTATTTT.